The 11 T cell receptor beta chains in this list originate from one sample, sequenced in a study of control samples from healthy donors and cancer patients. Repertoires were generated with immunoSEQ multiplex PCR, while TCRdb's copy carries only in-frame clones and drops some. The sample holds roughly 160,000 clones, roughly 94% seen once. Input material: PBMCs. The receptors come from a man in his sixties with colorectal cancer.

V gene TRBV10-2 combines with J gene TRBJ1-1; 7 bases are a match to TRBD1. The junction had 8 bases not matched to a gene; V was cut back by 8 bases and J by 5 bases. CDR3 size: 13 residues. Looked up from germline, CDR1 is WSHSY and CDR2 is SAAADI. CDR3 nucleotides: TGCGCCAGCGCGGGACAGACGGGAACTGAAGCTTTCTTT. Encoded protein: CASAGQTGTEAFF.

The chain recombines TRBV3-1 (or the pseudogene TRBV3-2) with TRBJ1-4, with 8 bases matching TRBD1. The CDR3 runs to 19 residues. J was trimmed by 2 bases and V by 0 bases; bases with no gene match: 11. CDR1 and CDR2 (germline): LGHDT, YNNKEL (reference sequence). The CDR3 loop is CASSQETGQGARTNEKLFF. The DNA of the CDR3 is TGTGCCAGCAGCCAAGAAACCGGGCAGGGGGCGCGGACTAATGAAAAACTGTTTTTT.

The chain couples TRBV5-8 to TRBJ2-5; no clear D. Trimming shortened V by 4 bases and J by 0 bases, and 10 bases separated the two germline ends. CDR3 size: 14 residues. Germline V lookup: CDR1 SGHTS, CDR2 YDEGEE. The CDR3 DNA sequence: TGTGCCAGCAGCCAGCAGGTATACCAAGAGACCCAGTACTTC. Encoded protein: CASSQQVYQETQYF. Based on the CDR3 plus reference TRBV5-8 and TRBJ2-5, the full variable domain is EAGVTQSPTHLIKTRGQQATLRCSPISGHTSVYWYQQALGLGLQFLLWYDEGEERNRGNFPPRFSGRQFPNYSSELNVNALELEDSALYLCASSQQVYQETQYFGPGTRLLVL.

The chain recombines TRBV6-1 with TRBJ1-6; 7 bases are shared with TRBD1. CDR3 length: 15 residues. Germline V gives CDR1 MNHNS, CDR2 SASEGT. The J segment lost 7 bases and the V segment lost 3 bases, leaving 6 bases of the junction unmatched. CDR3 nucleotide sequence: TGTGCCAGCAGTGACCTGACAGGGAGGAATTCACCCCTCCACTTT. It is translated as CASSDLTGRNSPLHF.

The rearrangement links TRBV5-1 to TRBJ1-1, with TRBD1 matching 8 bases. Germline V CDR1 and CDR2: SGHRS, YFSETQ. This CDR3 is built from 14 residues. Trimming removed 4 bases from V and 0 bases from J; junction bases left unmatched: 2. CDR3 coding DNA: TGCGCCAGCAGCCCGGGACAGGTGAACACTGAAGCTTTCTTT. Translation gives CASSPGQVNTEAFF.

The rearrangement joins TRBV24-1 to TRBJ2-5, with 11 bases identical to TRBD1. This CDR3 is built from 16 residues. Germline V gene data show CDR1 as KGHDR and CDR2 as SFDVKD. Losses at the gene ends were 3 bases for V and 4 bases for J; bases not matched to a gene: 6. Here the CDR3 DNA reads TGTGCCACCAGTGATGACCGGGACAGGGGGAGAGAGACCCAGTACTTC. Translation gives CATSDDRDRGRETQYF.

V is TRBV15 and J is TRBJ1-1; D might be TRBD1 (5 bases). With 5 bases removed from V and 5 bases from J, the gap between germline ends came to 12 bases. The CDR3 is made up of 13 amino acids. Germline CDR1 is LNHNV and CDR2 is YYDKDF (reference sequence). The CDR3, as DNA: TGTGCCACCAGCCTGGGGGGTAGGACTGAAGCTTTCTTT. Translating it yields CATSLGGRTEAFF.

This rearrangement joins TRBV30 to TRBJ2-3; 7 bases map to TRBD1. Germline CDR1 GTSNPN, CDR2 SVGIG (reference sequence). V gave up 2 bases and J gave up 2 bases; unmatched junction bases: 7. There are 15 residues in the CDR3. The CDR3 loop reads CAWSYSGQLTDTQYF. The CDR3 coding sequence is TGTGCCTGGAGTTATTCGGGACAGCTCACAGATACGCAGTATTTT.

The chain recombines TRBV3-1 (or the pseudogene TRBV3-2) with TRBJ1-2, with TRBD1 as a possible D gene (5 bases). The CDR3 is 14 residues long. From germline, CDR1 is LGHDT and CDR2 YNNKEL (reference sequence). V dropped 0 bases and J dropped 4 bases, with 9 bases sitting between them. CDR3 in DNA: TGTGCCAGCAGCCAAGAGGGGGTAACCTATGGCTACACCTTC. This encodes CASSQEGVTYGYTF.

The CDR3 DNA is TGTGCCTGGAGTGTTACGGGGGCGAACACTGAAGCTTTCTTT. Protein product: CAWSVTGANTEAFF. The gene calls are TRBV30 and TRBJ1-1, with D maybe TRBD1 (6 bases). The CDR3 length is 14 residues. From germline, CDR1 is GTSNPN and CDR2 SVGIG (reference sequence). V was clipped by 0 bases and J by 1 base, with 9 bases between them.

The V call is TRBV4-1, the J call TRBJ2-7, with 12 bases lining up with TRBD1. This CDR3 spans 16 amino acids. Germline V gene sequence: CDR1 MGHRA, CDR2 YSYEKL. V shed 1 base and J 3 bases; nucleotides not matched to a gene: 4. As DNA, the CDR3 is TGCGCCAGCAGCCAAGGGGGGACAGGGGGCCTCTACGAGCAGTACTTC. Translating gives CASSQGGTGGLYEQYF.